Listed here is a single T cell receptor beta chain. The target antigen is unknown. This sample is part of a study of shared clonotypes between healthy human individuals. At the level of the study: Researchers assigned three CD4 naive, three CD4 memory, two CD8 naive and one CD8 memory plate to each donor. The study's findings and limits: Rarefaction indicated that sorted-subset sequencing remained incomplete although depth was large.

Germline V gene sequence: CDR1 LGHNA, CDR2 YNFKEQ. The CDR3 is 14 amino acids. With 4 bases removed from V and 2 bases from J, the gap between germline ends came to 12 bases. The protocol was immunoSEQ multiplex PCR, while the TCRdb copy is restricted to in-frame clones and leaves out a portion. The sample carries approximately 1.5 million clones, around 98.5% recorded once. The receptor's source is a man aged 25 to 40 in good health. The source material was naive CD4+ T cells sorted from blood. Subset denoted: CD45RA+ positively selected. V usage is TRBV4-2 and J usage is TRBJ2-7; D remains unclear. The CDR3 loop is CASSLAGDPYEQYF. The CDR3 DNA reads as TGTGCCAGCAGCCTAGCTGGCGACCCCTACGAGCAGTACTTC.